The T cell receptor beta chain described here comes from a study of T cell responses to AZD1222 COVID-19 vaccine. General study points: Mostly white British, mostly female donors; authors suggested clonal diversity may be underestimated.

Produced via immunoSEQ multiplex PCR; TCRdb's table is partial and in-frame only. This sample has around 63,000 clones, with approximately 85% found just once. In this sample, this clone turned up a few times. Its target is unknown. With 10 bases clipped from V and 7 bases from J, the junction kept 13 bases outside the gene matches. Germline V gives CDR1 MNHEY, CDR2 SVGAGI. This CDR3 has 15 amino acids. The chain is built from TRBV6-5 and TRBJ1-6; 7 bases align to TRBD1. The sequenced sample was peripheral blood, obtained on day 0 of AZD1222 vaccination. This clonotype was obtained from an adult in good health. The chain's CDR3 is CATLGQGGKNSPLHF. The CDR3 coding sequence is TGTGCCACTCTCGGGCAGGGGGGGAAAAATTCACCCCTCCACTTT.